These T cell receptor beta chains were read from a single sample in a study of blood T cell repertoires in COVID-19. This table comes from immunoSEQ multiplex PCR, and its TCRdb copy is limited to in-frame clones, with some not included. Found here are more than 95,000 clones, 70% to 90% of them singletons; the top ten hold 4% to 6%. The sample taken for sequencing was peripheral blood. These receptors came from a human donor in a cohort sampled during active COVID-19. CDR3s include the opening cysteine and the closing phenylalanine or tryptophan. Each record gives: clone size, V gene, J gene, CDR3 protein. A clone size is listed for some rows: how often the clone was seen (once, few, many), or a class if it is expanded.

clone size: once; V gene: TRBV19; J gene: TRBJ2-3; CDR3 protein: CASSIGTGTSVSTDTQYF
clone size: few; V gene: TRBV9; J gene: TRBJ2-7; CDR3 protein: CASSGRPTGDPYEQYF
clone size: -; V gene: TRBV28; J gene: TRBJ1-1; CDR3 protein: CASYKGVNTEAFF
clone size: -; V gene: TRBV5-1; J gene: TRBJ2-5; CDR3 protein: CASSFLSAQETQYF
clone size: few; V gene: TRBV6-6; J gene: TRBJ2-1; CDR3 protein: CASTLAGTDEQFF
clone size: -; V gene: TRBV28; J gene: TRBJ1-6; CDR3 protein: CASRPTTGYGNSPLHF
clone size: once; V gene: TRBV28; J gene: TRBJ1-3; CDR3 protein: CASARTGLKGGNTIYF
clone size: -; V gene: TRBV11-1; J gene: TRBJ2-7; CDR3 protein: CASSLLGTSGPYEQYF
clone size: once; V gene: TRBV2; J gene: TRBJ2-1; CDR3 protein: CASSDGLGTNEQFF
clone size: -; V gene: TRBV6-1; J gene: TRBJ2-3; CDR3 protein: CASSDSGSGADTQYF
clone size: few; V gene: TRBV5-6; J gene: TRBJ2-7; CDR3 protein: CASSSMTSGSYEQYF
clone size: -; V gene: TRBV30; J gene: TRBJ2-5; CDR3 protein: CAWSVLETQYF
clone size: -; V gene: TRBV5-1; J gene: TRBJ2-1; CDR3 protein: CASSLVKTGGGGSEQFF
clone size: -; V gene: TRBV12-3/TRBV12-4; J gene: TRBJ1-5; CDR3 protein: CASSEHRDSQHF
clone size: -; V gene: TRBV20-1; J gene: TRBJ2-7; CDR3 protein: CSASRTPTYEQYF
clone size: -; V gene: TRBV5-4; J gene: TRBJ2-5; CDR3 protein: CASSSFRETQYF
clone size: -; V gene: TRBV4-3; J gene: TRBJ2-3; CDR3 protein: CASSQDDWRGTDTQYF
clone size: -; V gene: TRBV19; J gene: TRBJ1-2; CDR3 protein: CASSQPGGGGYTF